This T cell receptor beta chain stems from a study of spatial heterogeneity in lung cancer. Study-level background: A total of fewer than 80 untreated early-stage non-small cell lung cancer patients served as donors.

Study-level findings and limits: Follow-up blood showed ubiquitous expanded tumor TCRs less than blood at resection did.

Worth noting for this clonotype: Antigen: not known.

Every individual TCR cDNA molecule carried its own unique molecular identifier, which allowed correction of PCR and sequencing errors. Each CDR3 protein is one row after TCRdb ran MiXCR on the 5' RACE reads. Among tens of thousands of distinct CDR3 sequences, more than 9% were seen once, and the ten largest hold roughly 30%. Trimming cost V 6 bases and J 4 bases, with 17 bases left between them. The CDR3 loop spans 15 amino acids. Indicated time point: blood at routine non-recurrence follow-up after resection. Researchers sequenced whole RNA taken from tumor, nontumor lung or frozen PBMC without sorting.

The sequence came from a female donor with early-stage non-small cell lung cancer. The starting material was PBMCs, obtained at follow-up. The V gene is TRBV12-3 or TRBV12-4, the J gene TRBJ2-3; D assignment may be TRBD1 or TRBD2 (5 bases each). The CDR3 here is CASSPDGAVADTQYF. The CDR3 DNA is TGTGCCAGCAGCCCGGACGGGGCGGTAGCAGATACGCAGTATTTT.